This TCR beta chain originates from a study of T-cell memory formation after mild COVID-19. Study summary: TCR clusters largely stayed donor specific. Study-wide findings and caveats: In pre-infection memory, a portion of responding clones appeared, which suggested that cross-reactive memory joined. Clones that contracted from day 15 to 85 were balanced CD4/CD8, while later expanders leaned CD4+.

5'RACE with constant-segment primers yielded barcoded, UMI-tagged TCR alpha and TCR beta cDNA libraries. From the 5' RACE reads, TCRdb called clonotypes with MiXCR, one entry per CDR3 protein. In the table there are roughly 170,000 distinct CDR3 sequences, around a sixth of which are singletons. V was clipped by 4 bases and J by 10 bases, with 13 bases between them. The germline CDR1 and CDR2 sequences are MDHEN and SYDVKM. CDR3 length: 12 amino acids. Turning to this clonotype: Its antigen is undetermined.

Sequencing used PBMCs or a T cell subset sorted from them (not recorded which). This TCR came from a man younger than 35 who had mild COVID-19 (a few samples of this study predate the infection). Cell type and time point are not known. This sequence joins TRBV28 and TRBJ1-1; tentative D call: TRBD1 (5 bases). CDR3 sequence: CASSSPGRGAFF. The CDR3 bases are TGTGCCAGCAGTTCCCCGGGGCGAGGAGCTTTCTTT.